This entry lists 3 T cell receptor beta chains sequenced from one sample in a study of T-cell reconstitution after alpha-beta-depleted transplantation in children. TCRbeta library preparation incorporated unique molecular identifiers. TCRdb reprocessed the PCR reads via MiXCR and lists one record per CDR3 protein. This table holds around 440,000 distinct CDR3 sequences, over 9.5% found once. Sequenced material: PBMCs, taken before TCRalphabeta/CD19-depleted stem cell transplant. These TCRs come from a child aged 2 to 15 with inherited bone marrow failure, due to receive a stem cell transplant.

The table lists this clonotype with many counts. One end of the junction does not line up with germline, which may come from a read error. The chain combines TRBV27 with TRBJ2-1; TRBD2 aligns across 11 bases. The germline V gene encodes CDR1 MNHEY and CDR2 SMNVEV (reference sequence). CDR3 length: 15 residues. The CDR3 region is CASNLAGGPDNEQFF. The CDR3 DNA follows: TGTGCCAGCAATTTAGCGGGAGGGCCGGACAATGAGCAGTTCTTC.

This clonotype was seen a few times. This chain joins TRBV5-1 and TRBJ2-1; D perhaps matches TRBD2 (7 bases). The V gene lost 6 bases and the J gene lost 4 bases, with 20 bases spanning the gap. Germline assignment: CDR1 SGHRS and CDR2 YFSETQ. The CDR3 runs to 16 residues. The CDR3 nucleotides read TGCGCCAGCACGTGGAAGGGGGGGGGGCCTTACAATGAGCAGTTCTTC. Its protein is CASTWKGGGPYNEQFF.

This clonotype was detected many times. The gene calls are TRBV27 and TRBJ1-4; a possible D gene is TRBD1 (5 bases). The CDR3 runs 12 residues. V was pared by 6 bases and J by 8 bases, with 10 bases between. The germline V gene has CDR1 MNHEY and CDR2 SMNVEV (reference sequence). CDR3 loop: CASRRGREKLFF. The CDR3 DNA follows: TGTGCCAGCAGAAGGGGCAGGGAAAAACTGTTTTTT. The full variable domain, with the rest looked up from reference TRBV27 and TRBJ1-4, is EAQVTQNPRYLITVTGKKLTVTCSQNMNHEYMSWYRQDPGLGLRQIYYSMNVEVTDKGDVPEGYKVSRKEKRNFPLILESPSPNQTSLYFCASRRGREKLFFGSGTQLSVL.